The 8 T cell receptor beta chains below come from one sample, sequenced in a study of Ad26.COV2.S vaccination and SARS-CoV-2 variants. Assay used: immunoSEQ multiplex PCR; TCRdb lists only in-frame clones, some missing. Here the sample spans about 350,000 clones, around 89% being singletons. As for treatment: around 19 received Ad26.COV2.S at low or high dose, single or two shots; roughly five received placebo; per-sample allocation not given. The study sampled participants on day 63 after the first vaccine or placebo injection. The source material was peripheral blood, sampled in a trial of Ad26.COV2.S vaccine versus placebo. These receptor sequences come from a person aged 18-60 years who received the Ad26.COV2.S COVID-19 vaccine or a placebo.

As regards this clone: One base away lies a much larger clone, so this may be a sequencing read error. The J gene is TRBJ2-2, the V gene TRBV6-5, with 10 nucleotides matching TRBD1. There are 14 residues in the CDR3. The trim removed 6 bases at V and 3 bases at J, leaving 1 base unmatched. Germline V gene sequence: CDR1 MNHEY, CDR2 SVGAGI. The DNA for the CDR3 is TGTGCCAGCAGGGGGACAGGGGACACCGGGGAGCTGTTTTTT. This encodes CASRGTGDTGELFF.

This chain uses TRBV6-5 with TRBJ1-4; D is possibly TRBD1 (5 bases). V was cut by 6 bases and J by 5 bases, with 13 bases left in between. The CDR3 covers 14 residues. From germline, CDR1 is MNHEY and CDR2 SVGAGI. The CDR3 DNA reads TGTGCCAGCAGCCGCGGGACTCCCAATGAAAAACTGTTTTTT. This codes for CASSRGTPNEKLFF.

This clone was recorded at least ten times. In the same sample, other DNA sequences code for this CDR3. The V call is TRBV2, the J call TRBJ2-3; the D gene is possibly TRBD2 (6 bases). The ends were cut back, 6 bases at V and 2 bases at J, with 9 bases in the middle. Per the germline V gene, CDR1 is SNHLY and CDR2 is FYNNEI. CDR3 length: 13 amino acids. In nucleotides, the CDR3 is TGTGCCAGCAGCGGGGACTTCACAGATACGCAGTATTTT. This sequence encodes CASSGDFTDTQYF.

The chain combines TRBV5-1 with TRBJ1-5; no definite D call. V gave up 2 bases and J gave up 0 bases, with 6 bases separating them. The germline V gene encodes CDR1 SGHRS and CDR2 YFSETQ. CDR3 length: 14 amino acids. For the CDR3, the DNA is TGCGCCAGCAGCTTCGATAATAGCAATCAGCCCCAGCATTTT. The encoded protein is CASSFDNSNQPQHF.

The J gene is TRBJ2-1, the V gene TRBV27; D is possibly TRBD1 (6 bases). V shed 2 bases and J shed 13 bases, with 15 bases lying between them. Germline loops: CDR1 MNHEY, CDR2 SMNVEV (reference sequence). This CDR3 contains 13 residues. The CDR3 sequence: CASSLAQGISQFF. Written as DNA, the CDR3 is TGTGCCAGCAGTTTAGCACAGGGAATATCACAGTTCTTC.

The DNA of the CDR3 is TGTGCCAGCAGCTACACAGGGGGTGACTATGGCTACACCTTC. It translates to CASSYTGGDYGYTF. V and J are TRBV5-6 and TRBJ1-2; TRBD1 matches at 8 bases. CDR3 size: 14 residues. The V segment lost 3 bases and the J segment 3 bases; nucleotides outside the gene matches: 4. The germline CDR1 and CDR2 sequences are SGHDT and YYEEEE.

This chain links TRBV18 with TRBJ1-5; 7 bases map to TRBD1. The CDR3 loop spans 14 amino acids. Germline-derived CDR1 and CDR2 are KGHSH and LQKENI. The V segment lost 1 base and the J segment 8 bases; nucleotides outside the gene matches: 5. CDR3 in amino acids: CASSPRGGREPQHF. The DNA for the CDR3 is TGTGCCAGCTCACCACGAGGGGGCCGGGAGCCCCAGCATTTT.

The CDR3 loop reads CASATLNYGYTF. The CDR3 DNA reads as TGTGCCAGTGCGACACTTAACTATGGCTACACCTTC. This chain joins TRBV19 and TRBJ1-2, with no clear D. Germline values: CDR1 LNHDA, CDR2 SQIVND (reference sequence). The CDR3 loop spans 12 amino acids. Trimming removed 8 bases from V and 1 base from J, with 8 bases in between.